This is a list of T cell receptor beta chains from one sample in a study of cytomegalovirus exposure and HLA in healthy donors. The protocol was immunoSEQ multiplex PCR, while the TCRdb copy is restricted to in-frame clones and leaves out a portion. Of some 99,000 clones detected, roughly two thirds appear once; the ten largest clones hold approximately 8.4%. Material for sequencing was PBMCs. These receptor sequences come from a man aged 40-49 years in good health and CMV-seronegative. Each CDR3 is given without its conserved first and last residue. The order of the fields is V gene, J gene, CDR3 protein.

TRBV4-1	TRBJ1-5	ASSRSTGISQPQH
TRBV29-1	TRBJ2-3	SVVGAGGNTDTQY
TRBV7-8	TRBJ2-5	ASSLAGQQETQY
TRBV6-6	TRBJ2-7	ASSTHRDSYEQY
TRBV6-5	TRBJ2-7	AASGSGGPAREQY
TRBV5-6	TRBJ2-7	ASSQGLPREQY
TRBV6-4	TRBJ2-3	ASSETSGGATDTQY
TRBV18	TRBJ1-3	ASSPRVPASGENTIY
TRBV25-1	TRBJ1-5	ASSETGFSQPQH
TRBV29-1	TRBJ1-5	SVETGGRNQPQH
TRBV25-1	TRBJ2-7	ASSPRYYEQY
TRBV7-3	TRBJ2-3	ASSPQLTDTQY
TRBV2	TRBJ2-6	ASSEEAGGRGANVLT
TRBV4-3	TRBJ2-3	ASSRRPSGGAEDTQY
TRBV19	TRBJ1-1	ASSTRTGRTEAF
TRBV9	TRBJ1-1	ASSFGQGGPQAF